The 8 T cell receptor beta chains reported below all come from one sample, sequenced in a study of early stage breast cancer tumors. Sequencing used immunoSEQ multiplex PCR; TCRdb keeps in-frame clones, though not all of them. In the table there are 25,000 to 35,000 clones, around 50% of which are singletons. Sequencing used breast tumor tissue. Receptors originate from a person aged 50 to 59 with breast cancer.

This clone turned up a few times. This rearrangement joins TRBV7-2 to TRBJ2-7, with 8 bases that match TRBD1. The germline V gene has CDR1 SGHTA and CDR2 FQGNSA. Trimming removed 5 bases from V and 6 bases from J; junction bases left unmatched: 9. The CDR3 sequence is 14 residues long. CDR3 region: CASSPDRAGGEQYF. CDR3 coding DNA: TGTGCCAGCAGCCCGGACAGGGCTGGAGGCGAGCAGTACTTC.

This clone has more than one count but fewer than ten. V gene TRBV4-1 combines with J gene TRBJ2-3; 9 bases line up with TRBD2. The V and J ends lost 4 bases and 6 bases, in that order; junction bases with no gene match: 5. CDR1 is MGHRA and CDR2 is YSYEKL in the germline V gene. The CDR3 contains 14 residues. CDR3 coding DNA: TGCGCCAGCAGCCCAGGCGGGAGGGAGGATACGCAGTATTTT. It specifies CASSPGGREDTQYF.

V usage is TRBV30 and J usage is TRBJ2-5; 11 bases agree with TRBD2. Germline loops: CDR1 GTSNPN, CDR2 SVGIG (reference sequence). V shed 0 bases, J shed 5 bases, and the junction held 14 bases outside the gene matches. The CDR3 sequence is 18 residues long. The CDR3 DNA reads TGTGCCTGGAGTGTACCTTGGACTAGCGGGCGCCGTGGGGAGACCCAGTACTTC. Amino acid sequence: CAWSVPWTSGRRGETQYF.

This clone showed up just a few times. CDR3 nucleotide sequence: TGCAGCGTAAAGGATATGAACACTGAAGCTTTCTTT. This translates into CSVKDMNTEAFF. The J gene is TRBJ1-1, the V gene TRBV29-1; D gene ambiguous. This CDR3 has 12 amino acids. The V gene lost 6 bases and the J gene lost 0 bases, with 8 bases spanning the gap. The germline V gene has CDR1 SQVTM and CDR2 ANQGSEA.

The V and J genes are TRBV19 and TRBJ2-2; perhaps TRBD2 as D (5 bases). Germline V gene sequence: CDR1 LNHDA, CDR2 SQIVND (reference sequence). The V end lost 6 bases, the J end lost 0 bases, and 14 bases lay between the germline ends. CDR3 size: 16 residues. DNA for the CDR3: TGTGCCAGTAGCAGGAGGCTAGCTACGAACACCGGGGAGCTGTTTTTT. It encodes CASSRRLATNTGELFF.

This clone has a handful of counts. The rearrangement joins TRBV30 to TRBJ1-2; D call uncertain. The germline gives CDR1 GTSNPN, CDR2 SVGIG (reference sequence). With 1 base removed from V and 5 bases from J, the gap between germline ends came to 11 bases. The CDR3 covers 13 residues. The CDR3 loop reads CAWSANRAYGYTF. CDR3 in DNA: TGTGCCTGGAGTGCTAATAGGGCATATGGCTACACCTTC.

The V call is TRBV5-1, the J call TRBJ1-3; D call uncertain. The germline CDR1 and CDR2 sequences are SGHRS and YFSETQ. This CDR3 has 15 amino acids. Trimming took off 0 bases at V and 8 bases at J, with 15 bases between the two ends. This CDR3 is CASSLEGSWVDTIYF. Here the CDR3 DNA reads TGCGCCAGCAGCTTGGAGGGCAGCTGGGTAGACACCATATATTTT.

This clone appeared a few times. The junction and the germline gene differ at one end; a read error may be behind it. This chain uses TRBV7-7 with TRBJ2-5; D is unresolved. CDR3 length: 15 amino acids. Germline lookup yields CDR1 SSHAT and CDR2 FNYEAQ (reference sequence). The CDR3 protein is CASSLLGQPQETQYF. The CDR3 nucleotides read TGTGCTAGCAGCTTATTGGGCCAACCACAAGAGACCCAGTACTTC.